This T cell receptor (beta chain) was retrieved from a study of T cells in Graves' hyperthyroidism and ophthalmopathy. This CDR3 comprises 16 residues. Trimming shortened V by 0 bases and J by 0 bases, and 11 bases separated the two germline ends. Germline V gene data show CDR1 as SGHRS and CDR2 as YFSETQ. This clonotype was counted at least ten times. Amplified regions were TCR beta CDR3 sequences from RNA transcripts. The TCR CDR3 was amplified in a first-round RT-PCR using the HTBI primer set. From the multiplex PCR reads, TCRdb called clonotypes with MiXCR, one entry per CDR3 protein. This table has 600,000 to 850,000 distinct CDR3 sequences, about 17% appearing once.

The chain recombines TRBV5-1 with TRBJ2-3; D is perhaps TRBD2 (6 bases). Sequenced sample: blood. This TCR was recovered from a woman in her forties or fifties with Graves' hyperthyroidism that later progressed to Graves' ophthalmopathy. As DNA, the CDR3 is TGCGCCAGCAGCTTGGCCGAGCGGGTTAGCACAGATACGCAGTATTTT. It encodes CASSLAERVSTDTQYF.